Following are 29 T cell receptor beta chains from one sample sequenced in a study of T cells in Graves' hyperthyroidism and ophthalmopathy. RNA transcripts were the template for amplifying TCR beta CDR3 regions. Researchers ran a first-round RT-PCR on the TCR CDR3 using the HTBI primer set. In TCRdb, the multiplex PCR reads were re-called with MiXCR into one record per CDR3 protein. The sample has over 650,000 distinct CDR3 sequences, 16% seen once. Sequenced: blood. These receptors came from a man between 18 and 29 years old with Graves' hyperthyroidism.

This clonotype was detected a few times. V and J are TRBV27 and TRBJ2-1; 9 bases map to TRBD1. Germline V gene data show CDR1 as MNHEY and CDR2 as SMNVEV (reference sequence). The CDR3 contains 16 residues. V was clipped by 5 bases and J by 5 bases; unmatched bases: 10. This CDR3 is CASSKFETGGDNEQFF. The CDR3 region has the DNA TGTGCCAGCAGTAAATTCGAGACAGGGGGAGACAATGAGCAGTTCTTC.

The chain recombines TRBV3-1 with TRBJ2-3; D perhaps matches TRBD2 (6 bases). Germline assignment: CDR1 LGHDT and CDR2 YNNKEL (reference sequence). The V gene lost 4 bases and the J gene lost 5 bases, with 19 bases spanning the gap. The CDR3 is 16 residues long. This CDR3 is CASSLRTGGIGDTQYF. The CDR3 coding sequence is TGTGCCAGCAGCCTCCGGACCGGAGGGATAGGAGATACGCAGTATTTT.

This clonotype came up many times. The chain couples TRBV20-1 to TRBJ2-3; 12 bases map to TRBD2. In germline, CDR1 is DFQATT, CDR2 SNEGSKA (reference sequence). V gave up 4 bases and J gave up 4 bases; unmatched junction bases: 3. The CDR3 extends over 14 amino acids. The CDR3 protein is CSATSGRASDTQYF. As DNA, the CDR3 is TGCAGTGCTACTAGCGGGAGGGCCTCAGATACGCAGTATTTT.

In its sample, this clonotype was seen many times. The chain links TRBV28 to TRBJ2-1; 11 bases map to TRBD2. This CDR3 has 15 residues. Germline V gene lookup returns CDR1 MDHEN and CDR2 SYDVKM. J lost 7 bases, V lost 1 base, and 3 bases had no gene match. The CDR3 is CASSLSPSGRNEQFF. Here the CDR3 DNA reads TGTGCCAGCAGTTTATCGCCTAGCGGGAGGAATGAGCAGTTCTTC.

This clonotype has just a few counts. This sequence joins TRBV30 and TRBJ2-1; D uncertain. Germline CDR1 and CDR2: GTSNPN and SVGIG (reference sequence). There are 13 residues in the CDR3. The V end was cut by 1 base, the J end by 3 bases, with 7 bases between. In DNA form, the CDR3 reads TGTGCCTGGAGTGAGGCTAGCTACAATGAGCAGTTCTTC. Residues: CAWSEASYNEQFF.

The chain combines TRBV11-3 with TRBJ2-1; TRBD2 matches 7 bases. The junction had 6 bases not matched to a gene; V was cut back by 5 bases and J by 5 bases. The CDR3 spans 14 residues. Germline CDR1 is SGHNT and CDR2 is YENEEA. CDR3 residues: CASSLPSGHNEQFF. The CDR3, as DNA: TGTGCCAGCAGCCTCCCTAGCGGCCACAATGAGCAGTTCTTC.

There are many counts of this clonotype. The rearrangement joins TRBV28 to TRBJ1-3; D gene ambiguous. CDR1 MDHEN and CDR2 SYDVKM come from the germline V gene. The V end lost 8 bases, the J end lost 1 base, and 12 bases lay between the germline ends. The CDR3 runs to 14 residues. This CDR3 is CASADGWSGNTIYF. The CDR3 DNA reads as TGTGCCAGCGCGGACGGTTGGTCTGGAAACACCATATATTTT.

This rearrangement joins TRBV28 to TRBJ1-2; 7 bases are shared with TRBD1. The CDR3 consists of 14 residues. The V segment lost 3 bases and the J segment 8 bases; nucleotides outside the gene matches: 9. The V gene's germline CDR1 is MDHEN and CDR2 SYDVKM. The CDR3 DNA reads as TGTGCCAGCAGTTTCCCCGCAGGGGGGAACGGCTACACCTTC. This encodes CASSFPAGGNGYTF.

A few counts support this clonotype. The genes are TRBV19 and TRBJ2-1, with 10 bases matching TRBD2. This CDR3 contains 16 residues. Per germline, CDR1 LNHDA and CDR2 SQIVND (reference sequence). With V trimmed by 4 bases and J by 8 bases, 11 bases remained unmatched. The CDR3 here is CASSNHPSGSIHEQFF. The CDR3 nucleotides are TGTGCCAGTAGTAACCATCCTAGCGGGAGTATTCATGAGCAGTTCTTC.

This clonotype was counted a single time. In DNA form, the CDR3 reads TGTGCCACCAGTGACCTCTCCGAGGGGGACAGCCAATTCTTC. Its translation is CATSDLSEGDSQFF. The chain has TRBV24-1 and TRBJ2-1; TRBD1 agrees at 7 bases. CDR1 KGHDR and CDR2 SFDVKD come from the germline V gene. The CDR3 has 14 residues. The V gene end was trimmed by 4 bases and the J gene end by 16 bases; junction bases not matched to a gene: 15.

This CDR3 reads CASRTTGSGANVLTF. For the CDR3, the DNA is TGTGCCAGCAGAACGACAGGCTCTGGGGCCAACGTCCTGACTTTC. The genes are TRBV12-3 or TRBV12-4 and TRBJ2-6; the D gene is possibly TRBD1 (6 bases). The V end lost 6 bases, the J end lost 0 bases, and 9 bases lay between the germline ends. CDR3 length: 15 residues.

The genes are TRBV6-9 and TRBJ2-1; no clear D gene. This CDR3 contains 17 residues. V gave up 6 bases and J gave up 2 bases, with 20 bases separating them. Germline CDR1 and CDR2: MNHGY and SVAAGI. CDR3 protein: CASSPHGSMKAYNEQFF. CDR3 DNA sequence: TGTGCCAGCAGCCCCCACGGGTCAATGAAGGCCTACAATGAGCAGTTCTTC.

This clonotype was picked up many times. This chain links TRBV5-1 with TRBJ2-7; D unclear. The CDR3 is made up of 15 amino acids. V lost 4 bases, J lost 0 bases, and 14 bases lay in between. Germline CDR1 is SGHRS and CDR2 is YFSETQ. As DNA, the CDR3 is TGCGCCAGCAGCCGCGAGATTCTAAACTCCTACGAGCAGTACTTC. Translating it yields CASSREILNSYEQYF.

In its sample, this clonotype was seen a few times. An end of the junction differs from the germline gene, which may be a read error. This rearrangement joins TRBV29-1 to TRBJ1-1; 8 positions agree with TRBD1. The CDR3 totals 12 residues. In germline, CDR1 is SQVTM, CDR2 ANQGSEA. This CDR3 reads CSVEGQGGEAFF. The CDR3 DNA reads as TGCAGCGTGGAAGGACAGGGCGGGGAAGCTTTCTTT.

This clonotype was detected many times. J is TRBJ1-1 and V is TRBV20-1; no clear D gene. CDR3 length equals 13 residues. From germline, CDR1 is DFQATT and CDR2 SNEGSKA (reference sequence). V lost 0 bases, J lost 0 bases, and 5 bases lay in between. The DNA of the CDR3 is TGCAGTGCTAGAGATGGAGTGAACACTGAAGCTTTCTTT. Its translation is CSARDGVNTEAFF.

The chain joins TRBV28 to TRBJ1-2; D not certain. Germline values: CDR1 MDHEN, CDR2 SYDVKM. This CDR3 has 14 amino acids. V gave up 2 bases and J gave up 5 bases, with 12 bases separating them. CDR3 DNA sequence: TGTGCCAGCAGTTTAGGCGTTCCCGGATATGGCTACACCTTC. Protein sequence: CASSLGVPGYGYTF.

The chain carries TRBV19 and TRBJ2-7, with TRBD2 as a possible D gene (6 bases). Trimming cost V 5 bases and J 6 bases, with 14 bases left between them. CDR1 LNHDA and CDR2 SQIVND come from the germline V gene (reference sequence). The CDR3 sequence is 13 residues long. The CDR3 reads CASSVRERSEQYF. For the CDR3, the DNA is TGTGCCAGTAGTGTGCGGGAACGGAGCGAGCAGTACTTC.

Many counts were recorded for this clonotype. This chain connects TRBV28 to TRBJ2-7, with 9 bases aligning to TRBD2. The CDR3 runs to 16 residues. Trimming at V came to 5 bases and at J to 5 bases, leaving 13 bases not matched to a gene. CDR1 is MDHEN and CDR2 is SYDVKM in the germline V gene. CDR3 DNA: TGTGCCAGCAGTCCAGTACCTAGCGGGGTCTGGGACGAGCAGTACTTC. Translating gives CASSPVPSGVWDEQYF.

This clonotype was seen many times. The rearrangement joins TRBV20-1 to TRBJ2-7; D is ambiguous. Germline V CDR1 and CDR2: DFQATT, SNEGSKA (reference sequence). This CDR3 contains 17 residues. V gave up 0 bases and J gave up 0 bases, with 18 bases separating them. CDR3 DNA: TGCAGTGCTAGAGATATGTTCAGACCAAAACGCTCCTACGAGCAGTACTTC. The encoded protein is CSARDMFRPKRSYEQYF.

This clonotype has only one observation. The chain carries TRBV29-1 and TRBJ2-5; no clear D gene. CDR3 size: 12 residues. Per the germline V gene, CDR1 is SQVTM and CDR2 is ANQGSEA. V shed 4 bases and J shed 4 bases, with 10 bases lying between them. The CDR3 is CSVVTYRETQYF. The CDR3 nucleotides are TGCAGCGTTGTAACGTACCGAGAGACCCAGTACTTC.

This clonotype was recorded only once. The chain joins TRBV2 to TRBJ2-3; D unresolved. The germline V gene encodes CDR1 SNHLY and CDR2 FYNNEI. V was trimmed by 4 bases and J by 0 bases, leaving 8 bases between them. The length of the CDR3 is 14 residues. The CDR3 reads CASSVETSTDTQYF. The CDR3 nucleotides are TGTGCCAGCAGTGTAGAGACTAGCACAGATACGCAGTATTTT.

The gene calls are TRBV3-1 and TRBJ2-7; D unresolved. From germline, CDR1 is LGHDT and CDR2 YNNKEL (reference sequence). This CDR3 is 13 amino acids long. Between the trimmed V and J ends, which lost 6 bases and 2 bases, there was a span of 11 bases. The CDR3 bases are TGTGCCAGCAGTTTGAGAGAGACCTACGAGCAGTACGTC. Its translation is CASSLRETYEQYV.

This chain links TRBV7-9 with TRBJ2-2; TRBD2 might be the D (6 bases). The CDR3 is 18 amino acids. V was shortened by 6 bases and J by 4 bases, with 24 bases between the two germline ends. Per germline, CDR1 SEHNR and CDR2 FQNEAQ (reference sequence). The CDR3 loop is CASSSPPIADVVTGELFF. CDR3 in DNA: TGTGCCAGCAGTTCCCCCCCCATAGCGGACGTCGTCACCGGGGAGCTGTTTTTT.

V gene TRBV7-3 combines with J gene TRBJ2-1; D remains ambiguous. This CDR3 region has 17 residues. CDR1 SGHTA and CDR2 FQGTGA come from the germline V gene. The V and J ends lost 5 bases and 0 bases respectively, with 17 bases between them. The CDR3 spells CASSLSPAISSYNEQFF. As DNA, the CDR3 is TGTGCCAGCAGCCTATCCCCCGCCATCAGCTCCTACAATGAGCAGTTCTTC.

This clonotype occurred a few times. DNA for the CDR3: TGTGCCAGCAGCTTAACTGAGGCGGGCACCGGGGAGCTGTTTTTT. Protein product: CASSLTEAGTGELFF. The rearrangement links TRBV7-3 to TRBJ2-2; tentatively, D is TRBD2 (5 bases). V was shortened by 0 bases and J by 4 bases, with 9 bases between the two germline ends. This CDR3 is 15 amino acids long. Germline lookup yields CDR1 SGHTA and CDR2 FQGTGA.

This clonotype was counted ten times or more. The chain uses TRBV11-2 and TRBJ2-5; D might be TRBD2 (7 bases). V lost 5 bases and J lost 7, with 17 bases in between. Germline V gives CDR1 SGHAT, CDR2 FQNNGV. The CDR3 is made up of 14 amino acids. The chain's CDR3 is CASSPLGRGGTQYF. The DNA for the CDR3 is TGTGCCAGCAGCCCCTTGGGGAGGGGGGGGACCCAGTACTTC.

This clonotype was recorded many times. The gene calls are TRBV6-5 and TRBJ2-1, with 7 bases that match TRBD2. From germline, CDR1 is MNHEY and CDR2 SVGAGI. The trim removed 0 bases at V and 7 bases at J, leaving 9 bases unmatched. This CDR3 is 16 amino acids long. The CDR3 sequence: CASSYSRGDSKNEQFF. The DNA for the CDR3 is TGTGCCAGCAGTTACTCTCGGGGGGACTCAAAAAATGAGCAGTTCTTC.

This clonotype showed up just a few times. The J gene is TRBJ1-5, the V gene TRBV20-1; D ambiguous. This CDR3 contains 11 residues. The V and J ends lost 5 bases and 5 bases respectively, with 7 bases between them. The germline V gene encodes CDR1 DFQATT and CDR2 SNEGSKA (reference sequence). DNA of the CDR3: TGCAGTGCTGGCGGGGATCAGCCCCAGCATTTT. Protein: CSAGGDQPQHF.

This clonotype has a handful of counts. The CDR3 is CASSYTASGVSYNEQFF. The CDR3 DNA reads as TGTGCCAGCAGTTACACGGCTAGCGGGGTCTCCTACAATGAGCAGTTCTTC. The chain couples TRBV6-5 to TRBJ2-1, with 9 positions matching TRBD2. Trimming took 2 bases from V and 0 from J; bases not matched to a gene: 5. CDR1 and CDR2 (germline): MNHEY, SVGAGI. The CDR3 loop spans 17 amino acids.